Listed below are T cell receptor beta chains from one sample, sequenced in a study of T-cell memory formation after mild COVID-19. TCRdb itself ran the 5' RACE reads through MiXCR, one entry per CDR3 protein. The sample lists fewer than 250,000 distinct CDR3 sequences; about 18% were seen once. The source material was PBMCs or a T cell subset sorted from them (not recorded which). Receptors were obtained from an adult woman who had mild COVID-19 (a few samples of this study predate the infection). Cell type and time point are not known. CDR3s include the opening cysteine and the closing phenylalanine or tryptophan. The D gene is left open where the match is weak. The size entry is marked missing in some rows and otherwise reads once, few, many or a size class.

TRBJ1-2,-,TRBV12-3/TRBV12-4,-,CASSFGGPSTHGYTF,TGTGCCAGCAGTTTTGGCGGACCATCTACTCATGGCTACACCTTC
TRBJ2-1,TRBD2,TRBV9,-,CASSPRGSGAANNEQFF,TGTGCCAGCAGCCCAAGGGGTAGCGGGGCGGCAAACAATGAGCAGTTCTTC
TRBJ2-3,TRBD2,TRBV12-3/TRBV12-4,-,CASSLRSSGGSSDTQYF,TGTGCCAGCAGTTTAAGGTCGTCAGGCGGGAGCTCAGATACGCAGTATTTT
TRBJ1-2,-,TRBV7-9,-,CASSSATLDTGYTF,TGTGCCAGCAGCTCCGCAACCCTGGACACTGGCTACACCTTC
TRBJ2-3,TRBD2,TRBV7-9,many,CASSSPAGLARTDTQYF,TGTGCCAGCAGCTCCCCAGCGGGACTAGCACGCACAGATACGCAGTATTTT
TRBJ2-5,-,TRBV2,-,CASSATGLETQYF,TGTGCCAGCAGTGCAACAGGGCTAGAGACCCAGTACTTC
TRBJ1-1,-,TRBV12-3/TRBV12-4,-,CASSFKKSTEAFF,TGTGCCAGCAGTTTCAAAAAGAGCACTGAAGCTTTCTTT
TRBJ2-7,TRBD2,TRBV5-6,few,CASSLVTSGRGTYEQYF,TGTGCCAGCAGCTTGGTGACTAGCGGGAGGGGTACCTACGAGCAGTACTTC
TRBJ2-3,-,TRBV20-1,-,CSASEGGGTDTQYF,TGCAGTGCGTCCGAGGGGGGAGGCACAGATACGCAGTATTTT
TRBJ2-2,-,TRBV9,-,CASSTRQANTGELFF,TGTGCCAGCAGCACTAGACAGGCGAACACCGGGGAGCTGTTTTTT
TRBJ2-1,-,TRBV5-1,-,CASRRISTLEQFF,TGCGCCAGCAGAAGGATCTCTACTTTAGAGCAGTTCTTC
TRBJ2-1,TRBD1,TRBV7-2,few,CASSPRPDRGEQFF,TGTGCCAGCAGCCCCCGTCCGGACAGGGGGGAGCAGTTCTTC
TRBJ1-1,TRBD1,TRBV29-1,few,CSVTGGRGVMNTEAFF,TGCAGCGTCACAGGGGGCAGGGGAGTCATGAACACTGAAGCTTTCTTT
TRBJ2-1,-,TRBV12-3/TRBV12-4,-,CASRRGSTNEQFF,TGTGCCAGCAGGCGAGGTAGCACCAATGAGCAGTTCTTC
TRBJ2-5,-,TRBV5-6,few,CASSPRVETQYF,TGTGCCAGCAGCCCACGCGTGGAGACCCAGTACTTC
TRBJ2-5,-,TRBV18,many,CASSRLRGQETQYF,TGTGCCAGCTCACGTCTCAGGGGACAAGAGACCCAGTACTTC
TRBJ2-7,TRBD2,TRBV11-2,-,CASSFPGRGYEQYF,TGTGCCAGCAGCTTTCCCGGGAGGGGCTACGAGCAGTACTTC
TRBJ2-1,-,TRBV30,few,CATTPSSYNEQFF,TGTGCCACGACTCCGAGCTCCTACAATGAGCAGTTCTTC
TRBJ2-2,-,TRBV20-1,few,CSARFFGGTGELFF,TGCAGTGCTAGATTCTTTGGGGGGACCGGGGAGCTGTTTTTT
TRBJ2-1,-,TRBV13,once,CASRRAGTRSYNEQFF,TGTGCCAGCCGACGGGCGGGTACGCGGTCCTACAATGAGCAGTTCTTC
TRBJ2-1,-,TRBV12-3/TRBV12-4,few,CASSRHEQFF,TGTGCCAGCAGCAGACATGAGCAGTTCTTC
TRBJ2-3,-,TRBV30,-,CAWSTGVVSTDTQYF,TGTGCCTGGAGTACGGGGGTCGTCTCCACAGATACGCAGTATTTT
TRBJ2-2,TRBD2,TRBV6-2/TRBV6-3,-,CASGPEASGRPNTGELFF,TGTGCCAGCGGGCCCGAGGCTAGCGGGAGGCCGAACACCGGGGAGCTGTTTTTT
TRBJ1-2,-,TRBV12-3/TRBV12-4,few,CASSLALQANYGYTF,TGTGCCAGCAGTTTAGCCTTACAGGCTAACTATGGCTACACCTTC
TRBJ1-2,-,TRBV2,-,CASSEGGTLQAIYGYTF,TGTGCCAGCAGTGAAGGAGGGACACTCCAAGCAATCTATGGCTACACCTTC
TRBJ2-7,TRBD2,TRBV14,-,CASSQDSREYGEQYF,TGTGCCAGCAGCCAAGACTCGCGGGAGTACGGCGAGCAGTACTTC
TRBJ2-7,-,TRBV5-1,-,CASSSGTVFSYEQYF,TGCGCCAGCAGCTCCGGGACCGTCTTTTCCTACGAGCAGTACTTC
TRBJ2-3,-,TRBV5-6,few,CASSLGRRVDTQYF,TGTGCCAGCAGCCTGGGGCGGAGGGTAGATACGCAGTATTTT
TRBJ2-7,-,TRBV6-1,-,CASSGWRSYEQYF,TGTGCCAGCAGTGGATGGCGGTCCTACGAGCAGTACTTC
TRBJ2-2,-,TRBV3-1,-,CASSQTGVNTGELFF,TGTGCCAGCAGCCAAACGGGGGTAAACACCGGGGAGCTGTTTTTT
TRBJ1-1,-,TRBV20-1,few,CSARVDRTKLEAFF,TGCAGTGCTAGAGTGGACAGAACGAAACTTGAAGCTTTCTTT
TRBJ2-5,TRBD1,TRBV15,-,CATSSDRGRGPWETQYF,TGTGCCACCAGCAGCGATCGTGGCAGGGGGCCTTGGGAGACCCAGTACTTC
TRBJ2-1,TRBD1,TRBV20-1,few,CSASRTHRGFYNEQFF,TGCAGTGCTAGCCGGACCCACAGGGGGTTCTACAATGAGCAGTTCTTC
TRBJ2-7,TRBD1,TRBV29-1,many,CSARDRGSSSYEQYF,TGCAGCGCCCGGGACAGGGGATCGAGCTCCTACGAGCAGTACTTC
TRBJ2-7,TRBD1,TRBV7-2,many,CASRSQGAESEQYF,TGTGCCAGCAGATCACAGGGGGCAGAGTCCGAGCAGTACTTC
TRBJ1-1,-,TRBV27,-,CASSVRVGNTEAFF,TGTGCCAGCAGTGTCAGGGTCGGGAACACTGAAGCTTTCTTT
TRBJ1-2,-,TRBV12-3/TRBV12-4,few,CASSLGGSRGYTF,TGTGCCAGCAGTTTAGGGGGGTCGCGCGGCTACACCTTC
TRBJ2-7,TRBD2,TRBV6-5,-,CASRLQRGYEQYF,TGTGCCAGCAGATTACAGCGGGGGTACGAGCAGTACTTC
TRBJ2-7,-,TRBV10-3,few,CAISPTRGDEQYF,TGTGCCATCAGCCCAACGAGGGGGGACGAGCAGTACTTC
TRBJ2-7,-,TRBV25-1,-,CASTLGKGSYEQYF,TGTGCCAGCACCCTAGGGAAGGGTTCCTACGAGCAGTACTTC
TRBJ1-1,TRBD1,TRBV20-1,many,CSAREATGLSTEAFF,TGCAGTGCTAGAGAAGCGACAGGGCTGAGCACTGAAGCTTTCTTT
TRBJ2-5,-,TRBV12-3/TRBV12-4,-,CASTKRQGGIETQYF,TGTGCCAGCACCAAGAGACAGGGAGGTATCGAGACCCAGTACTTC
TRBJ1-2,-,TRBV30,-,CAWRAQRLYGYTF,TGTGCCTGGAGGGCACAGCGGCTCTATGGCTACACCTTC
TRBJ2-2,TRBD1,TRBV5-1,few,CASSKGDSLPGELFF,TGCGCCAGCAGCAAAGGGGACAGCCTCCCCGGGGAGCTGTTTTTT
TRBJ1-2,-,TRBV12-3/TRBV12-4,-,CASSFSGLLSYTF,TGTGCCAGCAGTTTCTCGGGCCTTCTGTCCTACACCTTC
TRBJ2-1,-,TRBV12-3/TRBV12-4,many,CASSRRGVEQFF,TGTGCCAGCAGTCGCAGAGGGGTTGAGCAGTTCTTC
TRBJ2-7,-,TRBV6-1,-,CASSEADTDYEQYF,TGTGCCAGCAGTGAAGCGGACACTGACTACGAGCAGTACTTC
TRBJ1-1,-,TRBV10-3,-,CAISESLGSGDEAFF,TGTGCCATCAGTGAGTCCTTGGGCTCCGGGGATGAAGCTTTCTTT
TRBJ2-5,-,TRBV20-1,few,CSARSQGYQETQYF,TGCAGTGCTAGGTCGCAGGGTTACCAAGAGACCCAGTACTTC
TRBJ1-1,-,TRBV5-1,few,CASSPNYLGAFF,TGCGCCAGCAGCCCGAATTATCTTGGCGCTTTCTTT
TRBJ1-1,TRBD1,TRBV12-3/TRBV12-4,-,CASRYNRGLRNTEAFF,TGTGCCAGCAGATATAACAGGGGTCTGAGGAACACTGAAGCTTTCTTT
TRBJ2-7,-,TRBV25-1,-,CASSELTYEQYF,TGTGCCAGCAGTGAATTGACCTACGAGCAGTACTTC
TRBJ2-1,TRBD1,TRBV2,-,CASSRAGTVPYNEQFF,TGTGCCAGCAGTAGAGCCGGGACAGTGCCATACAATGAGCAGTTCTTC
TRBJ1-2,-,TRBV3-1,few,CASSDTRAHGYTF,TGTGCCAGCAGCGATACGCGGGCCCATGGCTACACCTTC
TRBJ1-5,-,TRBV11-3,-,CASSLAFRAADQPQHF,TGTGCCAGCAGCTTAGCATTCCGGGCCGCAGATCAGCCCCAGCATTTT
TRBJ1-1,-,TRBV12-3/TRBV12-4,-,CASSLNGWNTEAFF,TGTGCCAGCAGTTTAAACGGATGGAACACTGAAGCTTTCTTT
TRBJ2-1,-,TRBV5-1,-,CASSGTGTLSYNEQFF,TGCGCCAGCAGCGGAACCGGGACTCTTTCCTACAATGAGCAGTTCTTC
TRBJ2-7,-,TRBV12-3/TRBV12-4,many,CASSPGQYSYEQYF,TGTGCCAGCAGCCCTGGACAGTACTCCTACGAGCAGTACTTC
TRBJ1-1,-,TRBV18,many,CASSPNWNTEAFF,TGTGCCAGCTCACCGAACTGGAACACTGAAGCTTTCTTT
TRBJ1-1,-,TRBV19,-,CASSTLDEASTEAFF,TGTGCCAGTAGTACCCTGGATGAGGCGAGCACTGAAGCTTTCTTT